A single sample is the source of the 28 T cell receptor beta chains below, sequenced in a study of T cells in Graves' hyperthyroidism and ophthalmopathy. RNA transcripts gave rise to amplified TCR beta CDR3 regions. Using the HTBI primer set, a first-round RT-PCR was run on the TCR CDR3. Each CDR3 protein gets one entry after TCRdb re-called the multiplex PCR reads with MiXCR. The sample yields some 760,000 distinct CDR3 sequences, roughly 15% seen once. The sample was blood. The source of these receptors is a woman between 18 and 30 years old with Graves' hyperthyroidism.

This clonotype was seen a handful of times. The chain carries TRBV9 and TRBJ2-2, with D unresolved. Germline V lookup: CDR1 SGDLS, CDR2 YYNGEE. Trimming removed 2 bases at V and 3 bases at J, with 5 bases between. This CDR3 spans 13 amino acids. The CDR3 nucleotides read TGTGCCAGCAGCGTGGAGTACACCGGGGAGCTGTTTTTT. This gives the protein CASSVEYTGELFF.

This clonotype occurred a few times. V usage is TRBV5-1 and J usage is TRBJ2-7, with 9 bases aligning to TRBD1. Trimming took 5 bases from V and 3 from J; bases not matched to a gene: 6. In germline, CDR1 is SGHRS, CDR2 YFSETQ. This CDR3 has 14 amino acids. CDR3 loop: CASRGQGDRYEQYF. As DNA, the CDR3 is TGCGCCAGCAGGGGACAGGGTGATCGCTACGAGCAGTACTTC.

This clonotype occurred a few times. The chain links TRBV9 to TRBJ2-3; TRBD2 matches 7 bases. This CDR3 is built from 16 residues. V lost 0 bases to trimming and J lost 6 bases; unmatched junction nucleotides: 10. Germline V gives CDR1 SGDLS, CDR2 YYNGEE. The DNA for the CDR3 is TGTGCCAGCAGCGTAGATCAGGCGGGAGTGCGGGATACGCAGTATTTT. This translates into CASSVDQAGVRDTQYF.

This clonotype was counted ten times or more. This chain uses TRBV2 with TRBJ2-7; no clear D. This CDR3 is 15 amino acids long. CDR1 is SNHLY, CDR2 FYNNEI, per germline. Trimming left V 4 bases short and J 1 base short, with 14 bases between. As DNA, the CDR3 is TGTGCCAGCAGTGCCTCGATGGGGAAATCCTACGAGCAGTACTTC. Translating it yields CASSASMGKSYEQYF.

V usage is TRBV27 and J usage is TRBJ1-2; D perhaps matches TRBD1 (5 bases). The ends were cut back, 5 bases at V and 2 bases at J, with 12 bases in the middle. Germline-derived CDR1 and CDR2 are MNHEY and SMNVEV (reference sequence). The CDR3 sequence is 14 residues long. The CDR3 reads CASSTQGENYGYTF. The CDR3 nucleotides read TGTGCCAGCAGTACTCAGGGAGAGAACTATGGCTACACCTTC.

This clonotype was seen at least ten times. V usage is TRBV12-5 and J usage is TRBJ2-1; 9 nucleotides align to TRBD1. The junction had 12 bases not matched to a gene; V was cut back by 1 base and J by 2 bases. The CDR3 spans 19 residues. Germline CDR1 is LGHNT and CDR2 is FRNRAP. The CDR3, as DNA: TGTGCTAGTGGTTTGGCCTTCCTTCCGGGACAGGGAACCTACAATGAGCAGTTCTTC. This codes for CASGLAFLPGQGTYNEQFF.

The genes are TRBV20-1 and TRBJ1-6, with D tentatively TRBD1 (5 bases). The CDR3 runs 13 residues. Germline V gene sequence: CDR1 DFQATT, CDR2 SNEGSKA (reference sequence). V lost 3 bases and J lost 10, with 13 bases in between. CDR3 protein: CSARRRRDSPLHF. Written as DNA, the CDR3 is TGCAGTGCTAGGCGGAGGAGGGACTCACCCCTCCACTTT.

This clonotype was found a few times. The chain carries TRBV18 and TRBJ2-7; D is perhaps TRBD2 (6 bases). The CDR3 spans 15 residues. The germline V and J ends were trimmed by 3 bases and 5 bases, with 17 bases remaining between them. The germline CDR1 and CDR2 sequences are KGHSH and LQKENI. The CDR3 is CASSPALGGTDEQYF. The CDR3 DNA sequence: TGTGCCAGCTCACCCGCTCTTGGGGGGACCGACGAGCAGTACTTC. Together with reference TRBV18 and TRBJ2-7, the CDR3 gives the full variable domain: NAGVMQNPRHLVRRRGQEARLRCSPMKGHSHVYWYRQLPEEGLKFMVYLQKENIIDESGMPKERFSAEFPKEGPSILRIQQVVRGDSAAYFCASSPALGGTDEQYFGPGTRLTVT.

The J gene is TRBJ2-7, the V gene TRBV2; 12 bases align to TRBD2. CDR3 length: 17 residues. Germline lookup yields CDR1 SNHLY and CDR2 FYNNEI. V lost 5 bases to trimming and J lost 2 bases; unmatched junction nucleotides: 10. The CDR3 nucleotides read TGTGCCAGCAGTCAGTTTCTGACTAGCGGGAGTCCCTACGAGCAGTACTTC. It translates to CASSQFLTSGSPYEQYF. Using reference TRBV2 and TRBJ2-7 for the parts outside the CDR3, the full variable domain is EPEVTQTPSHQVTQMGQEVILRCVPISNHLYFYWYRQILGQKVEFLVSFYNNEISEKSEIFDDQFSVERPDGSNFTLKIRSTKLEDSAMYFCASSQFLTSGSPYEQYFGPGTRLTVT.

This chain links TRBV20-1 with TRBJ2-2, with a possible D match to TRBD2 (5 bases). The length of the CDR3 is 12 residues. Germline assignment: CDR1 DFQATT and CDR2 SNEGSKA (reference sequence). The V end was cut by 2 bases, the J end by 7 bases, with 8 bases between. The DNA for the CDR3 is TGCAGTGCTAGACGACGGGGCGGGGAGCTGTTTTTT. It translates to CSARRRGGELFF.

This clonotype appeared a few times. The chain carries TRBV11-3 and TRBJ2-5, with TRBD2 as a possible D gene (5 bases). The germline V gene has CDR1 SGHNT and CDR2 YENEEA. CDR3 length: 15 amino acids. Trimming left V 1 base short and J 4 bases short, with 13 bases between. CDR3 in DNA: TGTGCCAGCAGCTTAGGGAGCGGAGCAGCAGAGACCCAGTACTTC. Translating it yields CASSLGSGAAETQYF.

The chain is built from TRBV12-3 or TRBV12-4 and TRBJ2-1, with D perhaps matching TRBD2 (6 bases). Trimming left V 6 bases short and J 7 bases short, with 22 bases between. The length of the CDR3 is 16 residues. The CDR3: CASSQYRTGTFNEQFF. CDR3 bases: TGTGCCAGCAGCCAGTACCGTACCGGGACTTTTAATGAGCAGTTCTTC.

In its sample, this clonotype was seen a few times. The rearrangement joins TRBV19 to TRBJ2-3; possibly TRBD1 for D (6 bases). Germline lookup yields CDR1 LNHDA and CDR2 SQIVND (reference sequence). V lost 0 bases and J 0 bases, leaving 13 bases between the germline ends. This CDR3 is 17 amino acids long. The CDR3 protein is CASSIEARGASTDTQYF. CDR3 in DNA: TGTGCCAGTAGTATAGAGGCCAGGGGAGCTAGCACAGATACGCAGTATTTT. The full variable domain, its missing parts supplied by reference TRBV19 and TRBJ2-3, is DGGITQSPKYLFRKEGQNVTLSCEQNLNHDAMYWYRQDPGQGLRLIYYSQIVNDFQKGDIAEGYSVSREKKESFPLTVTSAQKNPTAFYLCASSIEARGASTDTQYFGPGTRLTVL.

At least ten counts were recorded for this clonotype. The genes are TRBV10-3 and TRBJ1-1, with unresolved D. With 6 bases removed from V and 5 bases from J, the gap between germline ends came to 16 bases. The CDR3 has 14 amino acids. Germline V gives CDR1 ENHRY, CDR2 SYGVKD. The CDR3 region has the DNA TGTGCCATCAGCTTCGACCCACGGAGTACTGAAGCTTTCTTT. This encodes CAISFDPRSTEAFF.

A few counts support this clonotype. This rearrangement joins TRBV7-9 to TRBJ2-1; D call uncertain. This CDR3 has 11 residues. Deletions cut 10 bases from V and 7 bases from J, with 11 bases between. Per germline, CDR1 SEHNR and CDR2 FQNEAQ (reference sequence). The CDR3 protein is CATDNGNEQFF. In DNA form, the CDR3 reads TGTGCCACCGATAATGGTAATGAGCAGTTCTTC.

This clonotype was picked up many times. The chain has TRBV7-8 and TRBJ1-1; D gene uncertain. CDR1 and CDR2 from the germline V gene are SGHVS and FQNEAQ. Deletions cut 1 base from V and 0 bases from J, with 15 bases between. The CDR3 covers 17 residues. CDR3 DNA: TGTGCCAGCAGCTTAGGAGCGTACCGACCCATGAACACTGAAGCTTTCTTT. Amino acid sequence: CASSLGAYRPMNTEAFF.

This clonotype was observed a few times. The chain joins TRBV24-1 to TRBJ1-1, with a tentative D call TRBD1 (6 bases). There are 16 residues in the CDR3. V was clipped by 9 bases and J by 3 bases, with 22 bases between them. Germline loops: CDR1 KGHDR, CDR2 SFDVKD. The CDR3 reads CATRGWGRGKDTEAFF. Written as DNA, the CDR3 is TGTGCCACCCGGGGATGGGGGCGAGGTAAGGACACTGAAGCTTTCTTT.

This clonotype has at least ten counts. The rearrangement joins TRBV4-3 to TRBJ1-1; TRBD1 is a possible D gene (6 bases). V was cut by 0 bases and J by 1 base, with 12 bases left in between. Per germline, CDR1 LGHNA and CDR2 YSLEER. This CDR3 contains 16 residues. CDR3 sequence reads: CASSQDTGTWNTEAFF. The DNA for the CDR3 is TGCGCCAGCAGCCAAGATACGGGGACATGGAACACTGAAGCTTTCTTT.

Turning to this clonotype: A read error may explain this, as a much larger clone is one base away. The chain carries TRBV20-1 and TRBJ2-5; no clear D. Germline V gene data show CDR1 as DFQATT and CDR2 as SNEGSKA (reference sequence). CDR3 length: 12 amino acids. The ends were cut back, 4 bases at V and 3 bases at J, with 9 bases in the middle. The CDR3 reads CSANADEETQYF. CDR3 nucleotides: TGCAGTGCTAATGCCGATGAAGAGACCCAGTACTTC.

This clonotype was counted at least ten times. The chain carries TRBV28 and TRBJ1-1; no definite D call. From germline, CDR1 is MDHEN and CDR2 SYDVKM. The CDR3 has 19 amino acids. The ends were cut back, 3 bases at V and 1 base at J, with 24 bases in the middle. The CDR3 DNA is TGTGCCAGCAGTTTCCTATCTCGACTCATGGACGTTGGGAACACTGAAGCTTTCTTT. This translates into CASSFLSRLMDVGNTEAFF.

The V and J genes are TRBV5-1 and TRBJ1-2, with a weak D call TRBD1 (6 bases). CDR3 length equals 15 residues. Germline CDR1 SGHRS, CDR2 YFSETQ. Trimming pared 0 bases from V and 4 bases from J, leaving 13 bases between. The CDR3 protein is CASSLVTGTGYGYTF. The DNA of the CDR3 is TGCGCCAGCAGCTTGGTAACAGGGACTGGCTATGGCTACACCTTC.

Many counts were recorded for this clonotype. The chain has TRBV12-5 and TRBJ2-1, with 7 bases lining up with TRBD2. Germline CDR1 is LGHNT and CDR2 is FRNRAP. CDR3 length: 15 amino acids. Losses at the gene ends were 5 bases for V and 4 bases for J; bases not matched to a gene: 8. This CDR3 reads CASGRGGLDYNEQFF. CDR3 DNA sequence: TGTGCTAGTGGTCGGGGAGGGCTCGATTACAATGAGCAGTTCTTC.

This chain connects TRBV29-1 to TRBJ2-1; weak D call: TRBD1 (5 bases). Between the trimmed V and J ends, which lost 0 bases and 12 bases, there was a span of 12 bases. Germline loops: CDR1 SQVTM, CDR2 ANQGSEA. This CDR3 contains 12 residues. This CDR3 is CSVEDGAFGQFF. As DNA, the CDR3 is TGCAGCGTTGAAGATGGGGCGTTTGGGCAGTTCTTC.

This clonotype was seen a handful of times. The CDR3 DNA reads TGTGCCAGCAGCATGCTAGCGGGAGACTACGAGCAGTACTTC. It specifies CASSMLAGDYEQYF. The chain links TRBV13 to TRBJ2-7, with 10 bases identical to TRBD2. This CDR3 has 14 residues. With 5 bases clipped from V and 3 bases from J, the junction kept 4 bases outside the gene matches. The germline V gene has CDR1 PRHDT and CDR2 FYEKMQ (reference sequence). Filled out from reference TRBV13 and TRBJ2-7, the complete variable domain reads AAGVIQSPRHLIKEKRETATLKCYPIPRHDTVYWYQQGPGQDPQFLISFYEKMQSDKGSIPDRFSAQQFSDYHSELNMSSLELGDSALYFCASSMLAGDYEQYFGPGTRLTVT.

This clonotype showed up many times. The CDR3 sequence: CASMGVGEQYF. CDR3 nucleotide sequence: TGTGCCAGCATGGGGGTCGGCGAGCAGTACTTC. V is TRBV12-3 or TRBV12-4 and J is TRBJ2-7; D tentatively fits TRBD1 or TRBD2 (5 bases each). This CDR3 spans 11 amino acids. Trimming removed 7 bases from V and 6 bases from J, with 10 bases in between.

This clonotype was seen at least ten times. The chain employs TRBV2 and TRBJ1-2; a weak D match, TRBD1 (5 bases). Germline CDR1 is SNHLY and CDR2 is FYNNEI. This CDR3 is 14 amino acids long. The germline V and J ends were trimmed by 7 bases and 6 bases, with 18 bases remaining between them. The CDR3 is CASTSRGVDDGYTF. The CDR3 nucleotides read TGTGCCAGCACCTCCCGGGGGGTTGACGATGGCTACACCTTC.

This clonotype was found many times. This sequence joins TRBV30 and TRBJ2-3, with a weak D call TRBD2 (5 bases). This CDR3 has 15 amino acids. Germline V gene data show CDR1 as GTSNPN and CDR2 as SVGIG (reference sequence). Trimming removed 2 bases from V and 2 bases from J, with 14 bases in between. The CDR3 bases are TGTGCCTGGAGTCTGGCTAGCTCCTTCACAGATACGCAGTATTTT. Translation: CAWSLASSFTDTQYF.

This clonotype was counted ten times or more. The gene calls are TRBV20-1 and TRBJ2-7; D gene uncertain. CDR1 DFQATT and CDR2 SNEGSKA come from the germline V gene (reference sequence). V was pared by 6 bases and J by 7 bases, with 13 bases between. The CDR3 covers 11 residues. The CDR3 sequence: CSASNLWEQYF. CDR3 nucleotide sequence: TGCAGTGCCTCAAATCTCTGGGAGCAGTACTTC.